In its sample, the clone carrying this TCR beta chain was seen a few times. What it binds is unknown. This sample was taken from a study of cytomegalovirus exposure and HLA in healthy donors. PCR primers comprised 60 Vbeta and 13 Jbeta primers. The method was immunoSEQ multiplex PCR; TCRdb's version includes in-frame clones alone and lacks a portion of them. The sample contains about 120,000 clones, 65% to 85% of which appear only once. Study-wide points: It was likely that a cluster of highly shared sequence variants was a sequencing artifact.

V was trimmed by 5 bases and J by 5 bases, leaving 18 bases between them. There are 15 residues in the CDR3. Germline assignment: CDR1 SQVTM and CDR2 ANQGSEA. The TCR was taken from a man between 45 and 60 years old in good health and CMV-seronegative. The sample comprised PBMCs. This chain connects TRBV29-1 to TRBJ2-2, with TRBD2 as a possible D gene (6 bases). DNA for the CDR3: TGCAGCGTTCATCCGGGGGAGTCTCTAACCGGGGAGCTGTTTTTT. This encodes CSVHPGESLTGELFF.